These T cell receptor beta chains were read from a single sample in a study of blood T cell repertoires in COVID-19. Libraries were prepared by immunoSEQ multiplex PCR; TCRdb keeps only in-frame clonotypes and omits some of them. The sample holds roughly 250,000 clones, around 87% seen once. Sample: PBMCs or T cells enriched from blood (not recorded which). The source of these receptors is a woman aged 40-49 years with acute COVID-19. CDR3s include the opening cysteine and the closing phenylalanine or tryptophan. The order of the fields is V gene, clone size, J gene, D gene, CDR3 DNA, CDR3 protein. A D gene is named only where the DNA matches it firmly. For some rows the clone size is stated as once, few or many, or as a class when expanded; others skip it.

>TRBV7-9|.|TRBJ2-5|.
TGTGCCAGCAGCCCCGTAGGCGGCCAAGAGACCCAGTACTTC
CASSPVGGQETQYF
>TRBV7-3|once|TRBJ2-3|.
TGTGCCAGCAGCTTATCAGGGTTGGAGGATACGCAGTATTTT
CASSLSGLEDTQYF
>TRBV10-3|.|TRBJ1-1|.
TGTGCCATCAGTGAGTCGGTCTTCGGGGACACTGAAGCTTTCTTT
CAISESVFGDTEAFF
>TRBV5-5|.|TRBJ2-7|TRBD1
TGTGCCAGCAGCCGGGACAGGGGAGCCTACGAGCAGTACTTC
CASSRDRGAYEQYF
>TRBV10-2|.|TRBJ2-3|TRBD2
TGCGCCAGCAGCTTACTAGCGGGGAATATTTACACAGATACGCAGTATTTT
CASSLLAGNIYTDTQYF
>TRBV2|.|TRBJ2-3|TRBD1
TGTGCCAGCAGTGACAAGACAGGGGGTATAGATACGCAGTATTTT
CASSDKTGGIDTQYF
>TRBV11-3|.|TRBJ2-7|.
TGTGCCAGCAGCTTGTTTGGCAGTTCCTACGAGCAGTACTTC
CASSLFGSSYEQYF
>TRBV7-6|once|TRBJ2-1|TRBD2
TGTGCCAGCAGCTTATGGCTAAGGACCGGGACTAGCGGGAGTATTAGAAATGAGCAGTTCTTC
CASSLWLRTGTSGSIRNEQFF
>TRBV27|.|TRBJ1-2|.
TGTGCCAGCGGCGCGGACAGCTACTATGGCTACACCTTC
CASGADSYYGYTF
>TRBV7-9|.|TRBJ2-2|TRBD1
TGTGCCAGCAGCTTTTCGAGTACTGGAAAGGGGGCAACCGGGGAGCTGTTTTTT
CASSFSSTGKGATGELFF
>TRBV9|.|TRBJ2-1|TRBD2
TGTGCCAGCAGCGTAGACCTAGCGGGAGGGGGGAATGAGCAGTTCTTC
CASSVDLAGGGNEQFF
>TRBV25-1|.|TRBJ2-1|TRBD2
TGTGCCAGCAGTGAAGCGGGAGCCAATGAGCAGTTCTTC
CASSEAGANEQFF
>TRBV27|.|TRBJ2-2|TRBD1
TGTGCCAGCAGTCCGGACAGGAGAGGCACCGGGGAGCTGTTTTTT
CASSPDRRGTGELFF
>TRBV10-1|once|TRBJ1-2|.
TGCGCCAGCAGTGCCTTACGGACAGATGGCTACACCTTC
CASSALRTDGYTF
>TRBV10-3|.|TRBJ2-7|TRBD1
TGTGCCATCAGTGATGGTGGGACAGGGGATCACGAGCAGTACTTC
CAISDGGTGDHEQYF
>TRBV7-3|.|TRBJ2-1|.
TGTGCCAGCAGCTTAACGGGGGACACCCGGAGGCATGAGCAGTTCTTC
CASSLTGDTRRHEQFF
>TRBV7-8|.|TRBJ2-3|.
TGTGCCAGCAGCTTAGTTACAGGTTGGGACACAGATACGCAGTATTTT
CASSLVTGWDTDTQYF
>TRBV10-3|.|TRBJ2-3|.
TGTGCCATCAGCGACCGGACTGTCAAGGGTCCAGATACGCAGTATTTT
CAISDRTVKGPDTQYF
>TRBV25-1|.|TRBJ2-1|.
TGTGCCAGCAGTCGTCCAGGGGAATCCTCCTACAATGAGCAGTTCTTC
CASSRPGESSYNEQFF
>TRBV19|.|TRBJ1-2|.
TGTGCCAGTAGTATTGCCCGGACAGATAACTATGGCTACACCTTC
CASSIARTDNYGYTF
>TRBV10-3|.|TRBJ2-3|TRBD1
TGTGCCATCAGTGAGTCGGGGTGGACAGGGGGACTCACAGATACGCAGTATTTT
CAISESGWTGGLTDTQYF
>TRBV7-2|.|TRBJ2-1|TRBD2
TGTGCCAGCAGCTTGGGGACTAGGAATATACATGAGCAGTTCTTC
CASSLGTRNIHEQFF
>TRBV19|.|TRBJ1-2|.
TGTGCCAGTAGCGGAATCAGGGGCGGATACTATGGCTACACCTTC
CASSGIRGGYYGYTF
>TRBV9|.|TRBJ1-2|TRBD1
TGTGCCAGCAGCGTCCAACCCGGGACAGGGGGTGGCTACACCTTC
CASSVQPGTGGGYTF
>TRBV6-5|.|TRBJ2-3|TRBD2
TGTGCCAGCATTCCTAGCGGTCGCACAGATACGCAGTATTTT
CASIPSGRTDTQYF
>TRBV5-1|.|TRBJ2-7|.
TGCGCCAGCAGCTTGGTTTCTTCAGGATCCTACGAGCAGTACTTC
CASSLVSSGSYEQYF
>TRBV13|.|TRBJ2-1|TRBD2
TGTGCCAGCGGAGCGGCGGGAGTCGGGGTGGAGCAGTTCTTC
CASGAAGVGVEQFF
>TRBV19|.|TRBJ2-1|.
TGTGCCAGTAGAAGCAAGCAGGGGCCCAATGAGCAGTTCTTC
CASRSKQGPNEQFF
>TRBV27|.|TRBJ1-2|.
TGTGCCAGCAGTTTCCGACTCGGACAACCGTCTGGCTACACCTTC
CASSFRLGQPSGYTF
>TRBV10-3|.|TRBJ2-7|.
TGTGCCATCAGTGAGGTTACAGGGTTAAACGAGCAGTACTTC
CAISEVTGLNEQYF
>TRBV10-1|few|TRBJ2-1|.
TGCGCCAGCAGTGAGTCCGGTGTCGATGAGCAGTTCTTC
CASSESGVDEQFF
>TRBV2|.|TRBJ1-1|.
TGTGCCAGCAGCTACAGGGCAATGAACACTGAAGCTTTCTTT
CASSYRAMNTEAFF
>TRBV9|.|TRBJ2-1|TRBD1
TGTGCCAGCAGCCCCTCGTCGGGACAGAACTACAATGAGCAGTTCTTC
CASSPSSGQNYNEQFF
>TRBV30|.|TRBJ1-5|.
TGTGCCTGGAGTCATCAACGGGATCAGCCCCAGCATTTT
CAWSHQRDQPQHF
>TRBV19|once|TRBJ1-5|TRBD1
TGTGCCACCTATACAGGGGAAGGCAATCAGCCCCAGCATTTT
CATYTGEGNQPQHF
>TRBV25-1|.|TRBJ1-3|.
TGTGCCAGCAGTGAAGAGCGATCTGGAAACACCATATATTTT
CASSEERSGNTIYF
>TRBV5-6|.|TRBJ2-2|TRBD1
TGTGCCAGCAGCTTTGAGGGGGCGAGGCTCGGGGAGCTGTTTTTT
CASSFEGARLGELFF
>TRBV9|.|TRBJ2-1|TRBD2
TGTGCCAGCAGTCAGACTAGCGGGAGGTCCTACAATGAGCAGTTCTTC
CASSQTSGRSYNEQFF
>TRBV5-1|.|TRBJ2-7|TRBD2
TGCGCCAGCAGCTTGGGACAGGGAAGAGCGGGAGGAACCTACGAGCAGTACTTC
CASSLGQGRAGGTYEQYF
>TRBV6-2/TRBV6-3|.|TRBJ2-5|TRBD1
TGTGCCAGCAGCCAAGGGGGCGAGACCCAGTACTTC
CASSQGGETQYF
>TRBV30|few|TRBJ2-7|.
TGTGCCTGCACGACAGGACACGAGCAGTACTTC
CACTTGHEQYF
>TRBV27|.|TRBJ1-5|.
TGTGCCAGCAGTTTAACGGGGGGTTATAGCAATCAGCCCCAGCATTTT
CASSLTGGYSNQPQHF
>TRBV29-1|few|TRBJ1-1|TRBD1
TGCAGCGTTGAAACTTGGGACAGTGCTGGACAAGCTTTCTTT
CSVETWDSAGQAFF
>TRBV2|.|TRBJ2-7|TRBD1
TGTGCCAGCAGCAACAGACAGGGACGCTACGAGCAGTACTTC
CASSNRQGRYEQYF
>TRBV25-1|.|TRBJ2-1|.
TGTGCCAGCAGTGATTACAGGGTGGGATCCTACAATGAGCAGTTCTTC
CASSDYRVGSYNEQFF
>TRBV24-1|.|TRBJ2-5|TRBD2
TGTGCCACCCAAAGGACTAGCGGGACCCCTGGCCAAGAGACCCAGTACTTC
CATQRTSGTPGQETQYF
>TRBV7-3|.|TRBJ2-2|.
TGTGCCAGCAGCTTAAGCGGGACGAACACCGGGGAGCTGTTTTTT
CASSLSGTNTGELFF
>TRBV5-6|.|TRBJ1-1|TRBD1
TGTGCCAGCAGCTTCTTTTCCGGGACAGAAAGCACTGAAGCTTTCTTT
CASSFFSGTESTEAFF
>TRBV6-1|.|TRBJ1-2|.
TGTGCCAGCAGTGAAGCGCTTCGAGGATATGGCTACACCTTC
CASSEALRGYGYTF
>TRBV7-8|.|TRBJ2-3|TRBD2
TGTGCCAGCAGCCCGGGACTAGCCGAGGCGCAGTATTTT
CASSPGLAEAQYF